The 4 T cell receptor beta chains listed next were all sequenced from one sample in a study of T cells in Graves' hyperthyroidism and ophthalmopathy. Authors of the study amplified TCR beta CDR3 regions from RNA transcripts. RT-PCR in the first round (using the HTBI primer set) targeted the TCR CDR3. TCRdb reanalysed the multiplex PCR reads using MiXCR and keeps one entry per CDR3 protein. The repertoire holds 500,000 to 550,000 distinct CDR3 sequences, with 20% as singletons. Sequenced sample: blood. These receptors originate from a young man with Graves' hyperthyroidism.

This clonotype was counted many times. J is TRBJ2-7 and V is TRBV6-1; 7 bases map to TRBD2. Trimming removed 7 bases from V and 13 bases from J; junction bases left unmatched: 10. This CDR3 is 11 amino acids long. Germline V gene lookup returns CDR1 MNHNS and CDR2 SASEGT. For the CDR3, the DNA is TGTGCCAGCACCTTCCGGGGGGTGTGTTACTTC. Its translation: CASTFRGVCYF.

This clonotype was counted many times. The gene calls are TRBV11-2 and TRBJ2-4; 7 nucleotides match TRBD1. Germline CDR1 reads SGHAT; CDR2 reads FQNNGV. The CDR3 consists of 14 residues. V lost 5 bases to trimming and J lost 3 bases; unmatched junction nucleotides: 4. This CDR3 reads CASSPGTVKNIQYF. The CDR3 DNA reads TGTGCCAGCAGCCCCGGGACAGTCAAAAACATTCAGTACTTC.

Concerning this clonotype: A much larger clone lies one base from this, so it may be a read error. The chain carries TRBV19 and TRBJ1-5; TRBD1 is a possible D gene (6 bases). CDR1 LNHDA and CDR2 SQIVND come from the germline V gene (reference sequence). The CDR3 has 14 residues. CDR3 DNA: TGTGCCAGTACCTTACAGGGCGGCAATCAGCCCGAGCATTTT. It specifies CASTLQGGNQPEHF.

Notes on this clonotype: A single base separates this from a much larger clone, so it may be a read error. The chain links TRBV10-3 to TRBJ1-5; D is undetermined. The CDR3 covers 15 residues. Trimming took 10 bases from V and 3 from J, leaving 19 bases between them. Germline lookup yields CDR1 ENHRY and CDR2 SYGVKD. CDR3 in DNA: TGTGCCACCAAAGACGGGGTGTGGGACAATCAGCCCCAGCATTTT. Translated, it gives CATKDGVWDNQPQHF.